This TCR beta chain stems from a study of cytomegalovirus exposure and HLA in healthy donors. Unmatched junction bases numbered 7, after V lost 0 bases and J lost 2 bases. The CDR3 spans 16 residues. Germline CDR1 MNHEY, CDR2 SVGAGI. The primer mix had 60 Vbeta and 13 Jbeta primers. The table came from immunoSEQ multiplex PCR; TCRdb's copy has only in-frame clones and leaves some out. The sample holds 130,000 to 150,000 clones. This clonotype was obtained from a woman aged 50 to 60 in good health and CMV-seronegative. The sample consisted of PBMCs. V usage is TRBV6-5 and J usage is TRBJ2-7; 7 nucleotides align to TRBD1. CDR3 sequence reads: CASSYSGLQGAYEQYF. The CDR3 DNA reads TGTGCCAGCAGTTACTCAGGACTTCAGGGGGCCTACGAGCAGTACTTC.